These 3 T cell receptor beta chains share one sample of origin, sequenced in a study of long-term antiretroviral therapy in people with HIV. Survey-level immunoSEQ v3.0 assays were run. The protocol was immunoSEQ multiplex PCR, while the TCRdb copy is restricted to in-frame clones and leaves out a portion. The repertoire holds approximately 21,000 clones, with 90% as singletons. The starting material was unsorted PBMCs, obtained about 4.5 years before starting antiretroviral therapy. All receptors come from a woman aged 25 to 39 with HIV.

DNA of the CDR3: TGTGCCAGCAGTTCAGGACGGCCTTTTGGGGAGCAGTACTTC. Amino acid sequence: CASSSGRPFGEQYF. V and J are TRBV27 and TRBJ2-7; D unresolved. The CDR3 sequence is 14 residues long. V was clipped by 4 bases and J by 7 bases, with 17 bases between them. Germline loops: CDR1 MNHEY, CDR2 SMNVEV (reference sequence).

The chain couples TRBV5-6 to TRBJ2-5; a weak D match, TRBD1 (5 bases). This CDR3 is built from 13 residues. Looked up from germline, CDR1 is SGHDT and CDR2 is YYEEEE. Trimming removed 1 base at V and 2 bases at J, with 6 bases between. The CDR3 region is CASSLWTQETQYF. CDR3 nucleotides: TGTGCCAGCAGCTTGTGGACACAAGAGACCCAGTACTTC.

The chain has TRBV5-6 and TRBJ1-1; the match to TRBD1 covers 8 bases. Trimming at V came to 4 bases and at J to 3 bases, leaving 5 bases not matched to a gene. The V gene's germline CDR1 is SGHDT and CDR2 YYEEEE. The CDR3 is 14 amino acids. CDR3 in DNA: TGTGCCAGCAGCAACAGGGGGGGGGACACTGAAGCTTTCTTT. Translation gives CASSNRGGDTEAFF.